These 2 T cell receptor beta chains were all obtained from the same sample, sequenced in a study of identical twins. Via MiXCR, TCRdb re-called the 5' RACE reads, giving one row per CDR3 protein. The sample has 210,000 or so distinct CDR3 sequences; 6.5% to 8.5% are singletons. The same sample was also used in a study of yellow fever vaccine responses in identical twins.

Sample: memory (CD45RO+) T cells sorted from blood. The receptors derive from a woman aged 18-29 years in good health.

The chain has TRBV29-1 and TRBJ1-4; D remains ambiguous. CDR1 is SQVTM and CDR2 is ANQGSEA in the germline V gene. There are 12 residues in the CDR3. Trimming pared 4 bases from V and 1 base from J, leaving 4 bases between. The CDR3 is CSVGRTNEKLFF. CDR3 DNA: TGCAGCGTTGGAAGAACTAATGAAAAACTGTTTTTT.

The genes are TRBV2 and TRBJ2-7, with D possibly TRBD1 on 6 matching bases. The V and J ends lost 6 bases and 6 bases respectively, with 18 bases between them. CDR3 length equals 14 residues. The V gene's germline CDR1 is SNHLY and CDR2 FYNNEI. The DNA of the CDR3 is TGTGCCAGCAGGGTAGAATTCAGGGGTACCGAGCAGTACTTC. It yields the protein CASRVEFRGTEQYF.